Listed below are T cell receptor beta chains from one sample, sequenced in a study of shared clonotypes between healthy human individuals. TCRdb's table, derived via immunoSEQ multiplex PCR, lists solely in-frame clones and lacks some. This table holds more than 2 million clones, about 95% found once. The sequencing input was naive CD8+ T cells sorted from blood. These receptors all stem from a man aged 18 to 35 in good health. Both conserved end residues are part of each CDR3. Fields, in order: D gene, J gene, V gene, clone size, CDR3 DNA, CDR3 protein. D genes are given only for firm matches. A clone size is listed for some rows: how often the clone was seen (once, few, many), or a class if it is expanded.

d_call: -; j_call: TRBJ2-7; v_call: TRBV4-3; clone_size: -; cdr3_nt: TGCGCCAGCAGCCAAGCGGAGTCCGGCTATCCCTACGAGCAGTACTTC; cdr3_aa: CASSQAESGYPYEQYF
d_call: TRBD1; j_call: TRBJ1-2; v_call: TRBV28; clone_size: once; cdr3_nt: TGTGCCAGCAGTTCGGACCCCGGGACAGGGACCTATGGCTACACCTTC; cdr3_aa: CASSSDPGTGTYGYTF
d_call: TRBD1; j_call: TRBJ2-7; v_call: TRBV6-1; clone_size: -; cdr3_nt: TGTGCCAGCAGTGTTTGGGGGGACAGGGTAGCCTTC; cdr3_aa: CASSVWGDRVAF
d_call: TRBD1; j_call: TRBJ1-1; v_call: TRBV27; clone_size: -; cdr3_nt: TGTGCCAGCAGTTTGAGACAGGGGGCTTTCACTGAAGCTTTCTTT; cdr3_aa: CASSLRQGAFTEAFF
d_call: -; j_call: TRBJ1-4; v_call: TRBV9; clone_size: once; cdr3_nt: TGTGCCAGCAGCGTAGATGCAGCCGAAAATGAAAAACTGTTTTTT; cdr3_aa: CASSVDAAENEKLFF
d_call: TRBD2; j_call: TRBJ2-2; v_call: TRBV19; clone_size: -; cdr3_nt: TGTGCCACATCAGAACTAGCGGGAGTCACCGGGGAGCTGTTTTTT; cdr3_aa: CATSELAGVTGELFF
d_call: TRBD1; j_call: TRBJ2-6; v_call: TRBV6-5; clone_size: -; cdr3_nt: TGTGCCAGCAGTTCAGGGACAGACGGGGCCAACGTCCTGACTTTC; cdr3_aa: CASSSGTDGANVLTF
d_call: -; j_call: TRBJ2-5; v_call: TRBV25-1; clone_size: -; cdr3_nt: TGTGCCAGCATAACGCAAGAGACCCAGTACTTC; cdr3_aa: CASITQETQYF
d_call: -; j_call: TRBJ2-3; v_call: TRBV11-1; clone_size: -; cdr3_nt: TGTGCCAGCAGCTTACTGGATGACGATACGCAGTATTTT; cdr3_aa: CASSLLDDDTQYF
d_call: -; j_call: TRBJ2-5; v_call: TRBV23-1; clone_size: -; cdr3_nt: TGCGCCAGCAGTCGAGGGAAGACCCAGTACTTC; cdr3_aa: CASSRGKTQYF
d_call: -; j_call: TRBJ2-7; v_call: TRBV6-5; clone_size: -; cdr3_nt: TGTGCCAGCAGACCGGGTCTATCCTACGAGCAGTACTTC; cdr3_aa: CASRPGLSYEQYF
d_call: TRBD2; j_call: TRBJ2-7; v_call: TRBV6-5; clone_size: -; cdr3_nt: TGTGCCAGCAGTTTCCGGGAGGCCTACGAGCAGTACTTC; cdr3_aa: CASSFREAYEQYF
d_call: TRBD1; j_call: TRBJ1-4; v_call: TRBV27; clone_size: -; cdr3_nt: TGTGCCAGCAGACCTGGGACAGGGGGCGTTTATGAAAAACTGTTTTTT; cdr3_aa: CASRPGTGGVYEKLFF
d_call: -; j_call: TRBJ1-1; v_call: TRBV10-3; clone_size: -; cdr3_nt: TGTGCCATCAGTGAACAAGGGCTAGTTTCTGAAGCTTTCTTT; cdr3_aa: CAISEQGLVSEAFF
d_call: -; j_call: TRBJ2-2; v_call: TRBV13; clone_size: -; cdr3_nt: TGTGCCAGCAGCACGAACACCGGGGAGCTGTTTTTT; cdr3_aa: CASSTNTGELFF
d_call: -; j_call: TRBJ2-5; v_call: TRBV7-6; clone_size: -; cdr3_nt: TGTGCCAGCAGCTCGACCAACCAAGAGACCCAGTACTTC; cdr3_aa: CASSSTNQETQYF
d_call: -; j_call: TRBJ1-3; v_call: TRBV7-9; clone_size: -; cdr3_nt: TGTGCCAGCTTGAGCGGAAACACCATATATTTT; cdr3_aa: CASLSGNTIYF
d_call: TRBD1; j_call: TRBJ1-1; v_call: TRBV11-3; clone_size: once; cdr3_nt: TGTGCCAGCAGCTTACCCGGACAGGGTCGTGTTGAAGCTTTCTTT; cdr3_aa: CASSLPGQGRVEAFF
d_call: -; j_call: TRBJ2-4; v_call: TRBV27; clone_size: -; cdr3_nt: TGTGCCAGCAGTTTAGCGGGATCCGACAGGGATCAGTACTTC; cdr3_aa: CASSLAGSDRDQYF
d_call: -; j_call: TRBJ2-1; v_call: TRBV7-2; clone_size: -; cdr3_nt: TGTGCCAGCAGCTTGGCGGGGAGCTCCTACAATGAGCAGTTCTTC; cdr3_aa: CASSLAGSSYNEQFF
d_call: TRBD2; j_call: TRBJ2-1; v_call: TRBV7-9; clone_size: -; cdr3_nt: TGTGCCAGCAGCCTCCTTCCCCTAGCGGGAGAGGGCAATGAGCAGTTCTTC; cdr3_aa: CASSLLPLAGEGNEQFF
d_call: -; j_call: TRBJ2-7; v_call: TRBV6-5; clone_size: -; cdr3_nt: TGTGCCAGCAGTTACCTGGGGGATGCGTACGAGCAGTACTTC; cdr3_aa: CASSYLGDAYEQYF
d_call: -; j_call: TRBJ2-7; v_call: TRBV2; clone_size: -; cdr3_nt: TGTGCCAGCGGGACCTACGAGCAGTACTTC; cdr3_aa: CASGTYEQYF
d_call: -; j_call: TRBJ2-5; v_call: TRBV5-4; clone_size: -; cdr3_nt: TGTGCCAGCAGCTTGTGGGTGGGGGAGCGGGAGACCCAGTACTTC; cdr3_aa: CASSLWVGERETQYF
d_call: TRBD1; j_call: TRBJ1-6; v_call: TRBV5-1; clone_size: -; cdr3_nt: TGCGCCAGCAGCTGGGGTACCGGGACAGGGGACGATTCACCCCTCCACTTT; cdr3_aa: CASSWGTGTGDDSPLHF
d_call: -; j_call: TRBJ1-6; v_call: TRBV4-3; clone_size: -; cdr3_nt: TGCGCCAGCAGCCAAATCGGCCAGATTAATTCACCCCTCCACTTT; cdr3_aa: CASSQIGQINSPLHF
d_call: TRBD1; j_call: TRBJ2-7; v_call: TRBV11-2; clone_size: -; cdr3_nt: TGTGCCAGCCGGCTGACTAAAACCGGGACAGGGTTCTACGAGCAGTACTTC; cdr3_aa: CASRLTKTGTGFYEQYF
d_call: TRBD1; j_call: TRBJ1-1; v_call: TRBV10-2; clone_size: -; cdr3_nt: TGCGCCACCCTAACAGGGGGCACTGAAGCTTTCTTT; cdr3_aa: CATLTGGTEAFF
d_call: TRBD1; j_call: TRBJ1-1; v_call: TRBV19; clone_size: -; cdr3_nt: TGTGCCAGTAGCTCCGGACAGGGGGACACTGAAGCTTTCTTT; cdr3_aa: CASSSGQGDTEAFF
d_call: -; j_call: TRBJ1-6; v_call: TRBV5-4; clone_size: -; cdr3_nt: TGTGCCAGCAGCTTGGATAATTCACCCCTCCACTTT; cdr3_aa: CASSLDNSPLHF
d_call: -; j_call: TRBJ2-1; v_call: TRBV6-6; clone_size: few; cdr3_nt: TGTGCCAGCAGCGGGAGCTCCTACAATGAGCAGTTCTTC; cdr3_aa: CASSGSSYNEQFF
d_call: -; j_call: TRBJ2-7; v_call: TRBV28; clone_size: -; cdr3_nt: TGTGCCAGCAGTTTAAGGGGCAGGCGTCGGGAGCAGTACTTC; cdr3_aa: CASSLRGRRREQYF
d_call: -; j_call: TRBJ2-1; v_call: TRBV7-9; clone_size: -; cdr3_nt: TGTGCCAGCACCCTAGAGGGGACTTTAAATGAGCAGTTCTTC; cdr3_aa: CASTLEGTLNEQFF
d_call: -; j_call: TRBJ1-5; v_call: TRBV4-1; clone_size: -; cdr3_nt: TGCGCCAGCAGCCAAGGGCCAGCGAATCAGCCCCAGCATTTT; cdr3_aa: CASSQGPANQPQHF
d_call: -; j_call: TRBJ2-1; v_call: TRBV11-2; clone_size: -; cdr3_nt: TGTGCCAGCAGCTTGGGGACTTCTTATCCCGATAATGAGCAGTTCTTC; cdr3_aa: CASSLGTSYPDNEQFF
d_call: -; j_call: TRBJ2-1; v_call: TRBV11-2; clone_size: -; cdr3_nt: TGTGCCAGCAGCTTAGAACGGCTTTCCATGTACAATGAGCAGTTCTTC; cdr3_aa: CASSLERLSMYNEQFF
d_call: -; j_call: TRBJ1-2; v_call: TRBV6-6; clone_size: -; cdr3_nt: TGTGCCAGCAGTTACTCGGGTCGGGACTATGGCTACACCTTC; cdr3_aa: CASSYSGRDYGYTF
d_call: -; j_call: TRBJ2-7; v_call: TRBV12-5; clone_size: once; cdr3_nt: TGTGCTAGTGGTTACGGAGATGAGCAGTACTTC; cdr3_aa: CASGYGDEQYF
d_call: TRBD1; j_call: TRBJ1-1; v_call: TRBV5-8; clone_size: -; cdr3_nt: TGTGCCAGCAGCTTCACTGGACAGGGGGCTTTCTTT; cdr3_aa: CASSFTGQGAFF
d_call: -; j_call: TRBJ2-5; v_call: TRBV11-2; clone_size: -; cdr3_nt: TGTGCCAGCAGCTTAGGGGGGGCGGATCAAGAGACCCAGTACTTC; cdr3_aa: CASSLGGADQETQYF
d_call: TRBD2; j_call: TRBJ2-3; v_call: TRBV9; clone_size: -; cdr3_nt: TGTGCCAGCAGCGTAGGGGCAGGCGGGGGTACGCAGTATTTT; cdr3_aa: CASSVGAGGGTQYF
d_call: TRBD2; j_call: TRBJ2-5; v_call: TRBV6-6; clone_size: once; cdr3_nt: TGTGCCAGCAGTTACTCGGGACTAGCAGAGACCCAGTACTTC; cdr3_aa: CASSYSGLAETQYF
d_call: -; j_call: TRBJ2-3; v_call: TRBV7-9; clone_size: -; cdr3_nt: TGTGCCAGCAGCCCTGCAGTGGGATTGGATACGCAGTATTTT; cdr3_aa: CASSPAVGLDTQYF
d_call: TRBD2; j_call: TRBJ2-5; v_call: TRBV27; clone_size: -; cdr3_nt: TGTGCCAGCAGTTGGGGGCCAGCGGGGGGCCAAGAGACCCAGTACTTC; cdr3_aa: CASSWGPAGGQETQYF
d_call: -; j_call: TRBJ2-5; v_call: TRBV27; clone_size: once; cdr3_nt: TGTGCCAGCAGCATGATGTGGGGCGAGACCCAGTACTTC; cdr3_aa: CASSMMWGETQYF
d_call: -; j_call: TRBJ1-6; v_call: TRBV27; clone_size: -; cdr3_nt: TGTGCCAGCAGTCCAAACGGTGAGTCCCTCCACTTT; cdr3_aa: CASSPNGESLHF
d_call: -; j_call: TRBJ2-2; v_call: TRBV5-8; clone_size: -; cdr3_nt: TGTGCCAGCAGCTTGGTGTGGTACGAGGAAAACACCGGGGAGCTGTTTTTT; cdr3_aa: CASSLVWYEENTGELFF
d_call: -; j_call: TRBJ2-7; v_call: TRBV4-1; clone_size: -; cdr3_nt: TGCGCCAGCAGCCAAGATAGAGCGGAGGGAGGCTACGAGCAGTACTTC; cdr3_aa: CASSQDRAEGGYEQYF
d_call: -; j_call: TRBJ2-7; v_call: TRBV20-1; clone_size: -; cdr3_nt: TGCAGTGCGCTCCATCAGTACGAGCAGTACTTC; cdr3_aa: CSALHQYEQYF
d_call: -; j_call: TRBJ2-6; v_call: TRBV15; clone_size: -; cdr3_nt: TGTGCCACCAGCTCGGAAATGCGGTCGGAGGGGGCCAACGTCCTGACTTTC; cdr3_aa: CATSSEMRSEGANVLTF
d_call: -; j_call: TRBJ2-7; v_call: TRBV7-6; clone_size: once; cdr3_nt: TGTGCCAGCAGCTTAGGGACCCGCTACGAGCAGTACTTC; cdr3_aa: CASSLGTRYEQYF
d_call: -; j_call: TRBJ2-3; v_call: TRBV27; clone_size: -; cdr3_nt: TGTGCCAGCAGTTTAGGGGGGACTCGTTTTTCGGATACGCAGTATTTT; cdr3_aa: CASSLGGTRFSDTQYF
d_call: TRBD1; j_call: TRBJ1-6; v_call: TRBV13; clone_size: -; cdr3_nt: TGTGCCAGCAGCCCTGGACAGGGCTACTCACCCCTCCACTTT; cdr3_aa: CASSPGQGYSPLHF
d_call: -; j_call: TRBJ1-2; v_call: TRBV10-3; clone_size: -; cdr3_nt: TGTGCCATCAGTGACCTCCCAGAGGTGAGGTATGGCTACACCTTC; cdr3_aa: CAISDLPEVRYGYTF
d_call: -; j_call: TRBJ1-3; v_call: TRBV2; clone_size: once; cdr3_nt: TGTGCCAGCAAGCACAGTCCCTCTGGAAACACCATATATTTT; cdr3_aa: CASKHSPSGNTIYF